This section outlines one T cell receptor beta chain sequence together with its context. TCRdb analysed the 5' RACE reads with MiXCR anew, one entry per CDR3 protein. The data contain several thousand distinct CDR3 sequences, 65% to 75% of them singletons. Germline CDR1 KGHSH, CDR2 LQKENI. The CDR3 is 12 amino acids. V lost 6 bases to trimming and J lost 2 bases, with 6 bases between them. The source is a female donor with breast cancer. Sequencing was done on a sample of memory CD4+ T cells sorted from a lymph node. As to subset: memory CD4+ T cells, CD4+CD45RO+CD25-. This chain joins TRBV18 and TRBJ2-3; D ambiguous. The CDR3 protein is CASSRDTDTQYF. The DNA for the CDR3 is TGTGCCAGCTCTAGAGACACAGATACGCAGTATTTT.